The 9 T cell receptor beta chains below come from one sample, sequenced in a study of shared clonotypes between healthy human individuals. Assay used: immunoSEQ multiplex PCR; TCRdb lists only in-frame clones, some missing. The sample includes more than 1 million clones, around 78% of them seen just once. The sequenced sample was memory CD4+ T cells from PBMCs. As to subset: CD45RA-negative fraction. These receptors all stem from a man aged 18 to 29 in good health. Some clones in this sample may be carry-over from other donors' samples.

Concerning this clone: The same CDR3 is also encoded by other DNA sequences in this sample. The chain carries TRBV2 and TRBJ2-5; D is unresolved. The CDR3 covers 11 residues. Trimming took 4 bases from V and 4 from J, leaving 4 bases between them. Germline CDR1 reads SNHLY; CDR2 reads FYNNEI. The CDR3 protein is CASSAGETQYF. The CDR3 DNA is TGTGCCAGCAGTGCAGGAGAGACCCAGTACTTC.

V usage is TRBV27 and J usage is TRBJ1-5; a possible D gene is TRBD1 (6 bases). Trimming cost V 6 bases and J 0 bases, with 12 bases left between them. Per germline, CDR1 MNHEY and CDR2 SMNVEV (reference sequence). The CDR3 has 15 amino acids. The CDR3 sequence: CASRRGQYSNQPQHF. The CDR3 DNA reads as TGTGCCAGCAGACGTGGACAGTATAGCAATCAGCCCCAGCATTTT.

The rearrangement links TRBV2 to TRBJ1-4; D not certain. V dropped 10 bases and J dropped 11 bases, with 14 bases sitting between them. The CDR3 loop spans 11 amino acids. CDR1 and CDR2 from the germline V gene are SNHLY and FYNNEI. CDR3 nucleotide sequence: TGTGCCACCCACCGGGGTGGGAAACTGTTTTTT. Encoded protein: CATHRGGKLFF.

V and J are TRBV5-1 and TRBJ2-7; a weak D match, TRBD2 (5 bases). Germline V lookup: CDR1 SGHRS, CDR2 YFSETQ. Deletions cut 4 bases from V and 2 bases from J, with 7 bases between. The CDR3 length is 12 residues. CDR3 bases: TGCGCCAGCAGCGAGGGCACCTACGAGCAGTACTTC. Amino acid sequence: CASSEGTYEQYF. Supplemented by reference TRBV5-1 and TRBJ2-7, the full variable domain reads KAGVTQTPRYLIKTRGQQVTLSCSPISGHRSVSWYQQTPGQGLQFLFEYFSETQRNKGNFPGRFSGRQFSNSRSEMNVSTLELGDSALYLCASSEGTYEQYFGPGTRLTVT.

V and J are TRBV5-4 and TRBJ2-3; no reliable D call. V lost 4 bases and J lost 1, with 13 bases in between. Germline CDR1 SGHNT, CDR2 YYREEE (reference sequence). The CDR3 sequence is 15 residues long. The CDR3 here is CASSPNPAGTDTQYF. The CDR3 DNA reads TGTGCCAGCAGCCCCAATCCGGCCGGCACAGATACGCAGTATTTT.

CDR3 DNA: TGTGCCAGCAGTTTGCAGGGGGCAAGAGAGACCCAGTACTTC. Protein product: CASSLQGARETQYF. The chain is built from TRBV27 and TRBJ2-5; 8 nucleotides align to TRBD1. CDR3 length: 14 amino acids. Unmatched junction bases numbered 4, after V lost 3 bases and J lost 4 bases. CDR1 and CDR2 (germline): MNHEY, SMNVEV (reference sequence).

The V call is TRBV28, the J call TRBJ2-4, with D perhaps matching TRBD1 or TRBD2 (5 bases each). The CDR3 contains 16 residues. The germline V gene has CDR1 MDHEN and CDR2 SYDVKM. Trimming left V 0 bases short and J 0 bases short, with 9 bases between. The CDR3 DNA reads TGTGCCAGCAGTTTATGGGGACCGCTAGCCAAAAACATTCAGTACTTC. It is translated as CASSLWGPLAKNIQYF.

This sequence joins TRBV5-1 and TRBJ2-5, with no clear D. This CDR3 is 13 amino acids long. Between the trimmed V and J ends, which lost 5 bases and 4 bases, there was a span of 12 bases. CDR1 and CDR2 (germline): SGHRS, YFSETQ. The CDR3 DNA reads TGCGCCAGCAGTCCTTACCAAGCAGAGACCCAGTACTTC. Protein sequence: CASSPYQAETQYF.

This clone occurred once. The J gene is TRBJ2-7, the V gene TRBV29-1, with D perhaps matching TRBD2 (7 bases). Per germline, CDR1 SQVTM and CDR2 ANQGSEA. The germline V and J ends were trimmed by 7 bases and 5 bases, with 15 bases remaining between them. The CDR3 extends over 12 amino acids. The CDR3 DNA reads as TGCAGCGCCCAAGGGGGGGGCGACGAGCAGTACTTC. Its translation is CSAQGGGDEQYF.